This T cell receptor beta chain is from a study of shared clonotypes between healthy human individuals. Study-wide results and limits: The sole specimen, blood, was sampled, and tissue repertoires likely differ.

Note on this clone: The antigen remains undetermined.

CDR3 length: 14 residues. With V trimmed by 7 bases and J by 11 bases, 15 bases remained unmatched. Germline V lookup: CDR1 MNHEY, CDR2 SMNVEV (reference sequence). Sorted-subset replicate PCRs used around 200 ng of genomic DNA. This amount corresponded to tens of thousands of T cell genomes. Using immunoSEQ multiplex PCR, the repertoire was profiled, and TCRdb retains in-frame clones only, with some absent. This sample has a few million clones; roughly 93% occur once, and the top ten carry 0.35% to 0.45%. The study drew its donors from healthy HIV-negative adults without recent acute infections or vaccinations. It was into CD45RA+ naive and CD45RA-negative memory subsets that the CD4+ cells were split.

Sequencing was carried out using naive CD4+ T cells from PBMCs. Subset specified: CD45RA+ positively selected. The clonotype was recovered from a man between 18 and 29 years old in good health. Some clones in this sample may be carry-over from other donors' samples. The chain carries TRBV27 and TRBJ2-3; 7 bases are shared with TRBD2. The chain's CDR3 is CASTGRAPPGGQYF. The CDR3 DNA follows: TGTGCCAGCACTGGGAGGGCCCCTCCGGGAGGGCAGTATTTT.